Included here is one T cell receptor (beta chain) sequence, with context. Its antigen is not identified. The sample comes from a study of T cells in Graves' hyperthyroidism and ophthalmopathy. CDR3 length equals 15 residues. With V trimmed by 6 bases and J by 5 bases, 9 bases remained unmatched. The TCR beta CDR3 regions underwent amplification using RNA transcripts as the source. First-round RT-PCR with HTBI primers amplified the TCR CDR3 region. TCRdb independently ran MiXCR on the multiplex PCR reads; one entry per CDR3 protein. Of about 740,000 distinct CDR3 sequences in the sample, around 15% were seen once. Exclusion followed for patients with uncontrolled infection, other autoimmune disease, pregnancy or lactation. Cells are PBMCs isolated from 9 to 10 ml of fresh blood. Study-wide results and caveats: Also found in blood were most expanded thyroid clonotypes above 0.001. Model output signaled ophthalmopathy a median approximately 6.2 months ahead of onset.

The chain is built from TRBV12-3 or TRBV12-4 and TRBJ2-5; 10 nucleotides agree with TRBD1. The clonotype comes from a young woman with Graves' hyperthyroidism. The specimen sequenced was blood. The CDR3 sequence: CASSQMTGGRETQYF. The DNA for the CDR3 is TGTGCCAGCAGCCAGATGACAGGGGGCAGGGAGACCCAGTACTTC.